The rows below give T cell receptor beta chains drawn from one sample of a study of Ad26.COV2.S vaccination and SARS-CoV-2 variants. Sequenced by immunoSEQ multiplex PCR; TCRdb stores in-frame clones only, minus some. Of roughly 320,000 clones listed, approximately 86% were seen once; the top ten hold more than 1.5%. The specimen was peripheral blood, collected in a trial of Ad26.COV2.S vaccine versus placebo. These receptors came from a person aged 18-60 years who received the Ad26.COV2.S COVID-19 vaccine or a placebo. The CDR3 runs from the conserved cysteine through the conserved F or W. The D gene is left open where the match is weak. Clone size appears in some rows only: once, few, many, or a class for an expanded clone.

CDR3 DNA: TGTGCCAGCAGTTTGGGCCTAGCGGGGGAAGAGACCCAGTACTTC
CDR3 protein: CASSLGLAGEETQYF
clone size: .
J gene: TRBJ2-5
CDR3 length: 15
D gene: TRBD2
V gene: TRBV27

CDR3 DNA: TGTGCCAGCAGCCAGGCCAGGACGGCGACCGGGGAGCTGTTTTTT
CDR3 protein: CASSQARTATGELFF
clone size: .
J gene: TRBJ2-2
CDR3 length: 15
D gene: .
V gene: TRBV7-6

CDR3 DNA: TGTGCCAGCAGCCTCGGGGGGGTTAGCTCCTACAATGAGCAGTTCTTC
CDR3 protein: CASSLGGVSSYNEQFF
clone size: .
J gene: TRBJ2-1
CDR3 length: 16
D gene: TRBD2
V gene: TRBV7-2

CDR3 DNA: TGTGCCAGCAGCGTAGGAGGGACAGATACGCAGTATTTT
CDR3 protein: CASSVGGTDTQYF
clone size: .
J gene: TRBJ2-3
CDR3 length: 13
D gene: .
V gene: TRBV9

CDR3 DNA: TGTGCCATCAGTGAGTCGACAGGGACAGGGGGTTCACCCCTCCACTTT
CDR3 protein: CAISESTGTGGSPLHF
clone size: .
J gene: TRBJ1-6
CDR3 length: 16
D gene: TRBD1
V gene: TRBV10-3

CDR3 DNA: TGTGCCAGCAGCTTGGGCTCCGGCAAGAACACTGAAGCTTTCTTT
CDR3 protein: CASSLGSGKNTEAFF
clone size: .
J gene: TRBJ1-1
CDR3 length: 15
D gene: .
V gene: TRBV5-4

CDR3 DNA: TGTGCCAGCAGCTTTGGACTAGCGGGGGGGCAAGAGACCCAGTACTTC
CDR3 protein: CASSFGLAGGQETQYF
clone size: .
J gene: TRBJ2-5
CDR3 length: 16
D gene: TRBD2
V gene: TRBV5-6

CDR3 DNA: TGTGCCAGCAGCTTAGTTGGCTGGACGCCCCCCGCCTACAATGAGCAGTTCTTC
CDR3 protein: CASSLVGWTPPAYNEQFF
clone size: .
J gene: TRBJ2-1
CDR3 length: 18
D gene: .
V gene: TRBV7-2

CDR3 DNA: TGTGCCAGCAGCGTAGGCTGGGACAGTTTGTACTACGAGCAGTACTTC
CDR3 protein: CASSVGWDSLYYEQYF
clone size: once
J gene: TRBJ2-7
CDR3 length: 16
D gene: TRBD1
V gene: TRBV9

CDR3 DNA: TGTGCCATCAGTGAGTCGCGTAGCGGGGGTACGAACACCGGGGAGCTGTTTTTT
CDR3 protein: CAISESRSGGTNTGELFF
clone size: .
J gene: TRBJ2-2
CDR3 length: 18
D gene: TRBD2
V gene: TRBV10-3

CDR3 DNA: TGCGCCAGCAGCGAGACAGGGGTCTATGGCTACACCTTC
CDR3 protein: CASSETGVYGYTF
clone size: few
J gene: TRBJ1-2
CDR3 length: 13
D gene: TRBD1
V gene: TRBV5-1